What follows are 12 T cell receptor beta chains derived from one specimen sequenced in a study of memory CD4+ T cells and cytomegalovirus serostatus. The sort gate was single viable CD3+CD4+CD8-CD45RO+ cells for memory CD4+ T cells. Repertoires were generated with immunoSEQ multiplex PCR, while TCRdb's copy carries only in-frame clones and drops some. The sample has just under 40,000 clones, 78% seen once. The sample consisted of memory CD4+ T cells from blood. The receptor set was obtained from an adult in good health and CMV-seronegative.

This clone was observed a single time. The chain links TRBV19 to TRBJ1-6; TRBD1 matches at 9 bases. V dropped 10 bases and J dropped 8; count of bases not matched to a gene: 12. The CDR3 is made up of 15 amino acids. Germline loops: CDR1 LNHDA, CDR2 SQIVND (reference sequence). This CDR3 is CATSGTWTGDSPLHF. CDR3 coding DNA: TGTGCCACCTCCGGTACCTGGACAGGGGATTCACCCCTCCACTTT.

Here the CDR3 DNA reads TGTGCCAGCAGCGTAGGGACAAGTGGGGAAAAACTGTTTTTT. This sequence encodes CASSVGTSGEKLFF. The chain links TRBV9 to TRBJ1-4; a weak D match, TRBD1 (5 bases). V was pared by 0 bases and J by 8 bases, with 11 bases between. The CDR3 runs to 14 residues. Germline V gives CDR1 SGDLS, CDR2 YYNGEE.

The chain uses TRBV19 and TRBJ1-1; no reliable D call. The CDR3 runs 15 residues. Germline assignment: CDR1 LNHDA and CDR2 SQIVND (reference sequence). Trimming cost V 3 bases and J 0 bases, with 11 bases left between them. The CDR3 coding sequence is TGTGCCAGTAGTATTAGGAGGGCATTGAACACTGAAGCTTTCTTT. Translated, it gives CASSIRRALNTEAFF.

In DNA form, the CDR3 reads TGTGCCTTGCGGGCGGGGCGCAGGGAGACCCAGTACTTC. This gives the protein CALRAGRRETQYF. The chain has TRBV30 and TRBJ2-5; TRBD2 might be the D (6 bases). V was cut by 7 bases and J by 5 bases, with 17 bases left in between. The CDR3 contains 13 residues. CDR1 and CDR2 from the germline V gene are GTSNPN and SVGIG (reference sequence). The variable domain in full, completed from reference TRBV30 and TRBJ2-5, reads SQTIHQWPATLVQPVGSPLSLECTVEGTSNPNLYWYRQAAGRGLQLLFYSVGIGQISSEVPQNLSASRPQDRQFILSSKKLLLSDSGFYLCALRAGRRETQYFGPGTRLLVL.

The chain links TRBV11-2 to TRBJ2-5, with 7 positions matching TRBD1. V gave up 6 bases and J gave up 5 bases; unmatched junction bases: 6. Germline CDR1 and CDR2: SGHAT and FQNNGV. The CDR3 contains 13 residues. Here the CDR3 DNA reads TGTGCCAGCAGGACAGGGATTGGGGAGACCCAGTACTTC. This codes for CASRTGIGETQYF.

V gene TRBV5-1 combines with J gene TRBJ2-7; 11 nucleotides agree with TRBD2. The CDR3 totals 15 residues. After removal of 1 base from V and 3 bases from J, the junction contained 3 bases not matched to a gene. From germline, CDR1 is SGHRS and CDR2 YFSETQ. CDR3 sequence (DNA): TGCGCCAGCAGCTTGTCTAGCGGGGGGTTCTACGAGCAGTACTTC. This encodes CASSLSSGGFYEQYF.

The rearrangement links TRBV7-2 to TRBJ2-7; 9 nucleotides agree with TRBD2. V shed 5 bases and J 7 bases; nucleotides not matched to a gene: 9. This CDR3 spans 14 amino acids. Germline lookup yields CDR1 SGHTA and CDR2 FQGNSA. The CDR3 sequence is CASSITGTSREQYF. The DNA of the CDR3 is TGTGCCAGCAGCATTACCGGGACTAGCCGTGAGCAGTACTTC.

As DNA, the CDR3 is TGTGCCAGCAGCTTAGGGGGCCCGTGGCAGCCCCAGCATTTT. This codes for CASSLGGPWQPQHF. V gene TRBV7-9 combines with J gene TRBJ1-5; D perhaps matches TRBD1 (5 bases). The CDR3 length is 14 residues. Between the trimmed V and J ends, which lost 1 base and 7 bases, there was a span of 11 bases. The germline V gene encodes CDR1 SEHNR and CDR2 FQNEAQ (reference sequence).

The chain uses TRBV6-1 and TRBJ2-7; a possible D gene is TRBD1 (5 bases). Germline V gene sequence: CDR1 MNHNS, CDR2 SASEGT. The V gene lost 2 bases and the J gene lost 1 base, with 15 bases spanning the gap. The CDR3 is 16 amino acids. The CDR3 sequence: CASSELQRRASYEQYF. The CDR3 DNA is TGTGCCAGCAGTGAACTCCAGCGCAGGGCTTCCTACGAGCAGTACTTC.

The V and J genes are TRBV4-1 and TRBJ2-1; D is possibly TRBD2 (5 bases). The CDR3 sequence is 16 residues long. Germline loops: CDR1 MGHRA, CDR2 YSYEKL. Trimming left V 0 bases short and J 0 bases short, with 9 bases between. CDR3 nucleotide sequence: TGCGCCAGCAGCCAAGAGGCGGGTCTCTCCTACAATGAGCAGTTCTTC. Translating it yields CASSQEAGLSYNEQFF.

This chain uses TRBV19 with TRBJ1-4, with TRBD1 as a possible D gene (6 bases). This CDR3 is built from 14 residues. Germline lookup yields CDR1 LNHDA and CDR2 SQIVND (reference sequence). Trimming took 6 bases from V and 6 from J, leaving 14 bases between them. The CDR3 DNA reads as TGTGCCAGTAGCATCTACAGGGTGGATGAAAAACTGTTTTTT. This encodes CASSIYRVDEKLFF.

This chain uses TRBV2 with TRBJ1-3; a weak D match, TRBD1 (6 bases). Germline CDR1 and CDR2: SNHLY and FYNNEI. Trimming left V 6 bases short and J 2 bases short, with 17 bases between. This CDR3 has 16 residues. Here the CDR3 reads CASRGLGGTAGNTIYF. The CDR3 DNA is TGTGCCAGCAGGGGGTTAGGGGGGACTGCTGGAAACACCATATATTTT.